The 13 T cell receptor beta chains given below trace back to one sample, sequenced in a study of cytomegalovirus exposure and HLA in healthy donors. It was with 60 Vbeta and 13 Jbeta primers that the PCR ran. Clones were sequenced by immunoSEQ multiplex PCR, and TCRdb holds only the in-frame ones, with some missing. The table for this sample gives over 100,000 clones. Sequenced: PBMCs. These receptors all stem from a woman aged 40 to 50 in good health and CMV-seropositive.

The chain uses TRBV7-9 and TRBJ1-1, with 8 bases aligning to TRBD1. The junction had 4 bases not matched to a gene; V was cut back by 2 bases and J by 5 bases. The CDR3 has 14 residues. Germline CDR1 SEHNR, CDR2 FQNEAQ (reference sequence). DNA of the CDR3: TGTGCCAGCAGCTTAAGACAGGGGATGACTGAAGCTTTCTTT. Translation: CASSLRQGMTEAFF.

The V gene is TRBV5-4, the J gene TRBJ2-7; D call uncertain. This CDR3 comprises 15 residues. Trimming cost V 0 bases and J 7 bases, with 17 bases left between them. Germline values: CDR1 SGHNT, CDR2 YYREEE (reference sequence). The CDR3 loop reads CASSLEVGRPREQYF. The CDR3 nucleotides are TGTGCCAGCAGCTTGGAGGTGGGCAGACCACGAGAGCAGTACTTC.

V and J are TRBV28 and TRBJ2-1; D uncertain. The CDR3 is 17 residues long. CDR1 is MDHEN, CDR2 SYDVKM, per germline. Deletions cut 2 bases from V and 0 bases from J, with 14 bases between. Here the CDR3 reads CASSLPSASSSYNEQFF. The CDR3 DNA sequence: TGTGCCAGCAGTTTACCCTCAGCGTCAAGCTCCTACAATGAGCAGTTCTTC.

The V and J genes are TRBV28 and TRBJ1-5; D gene unclear. Germline CDR1 and CDR2: MDHEN and SYDVKM. The length of the CDR3 is 14 residues. Between the trimmed V and J ends, which lost 8 bases and 3 bases, there was a span of 14 bases. For the CDR3, the DNA is TGTGCCAGCCTCATGGGAGGGCCCAATCAGCCCCAGCATTTT. Translation gives CASLMGGPNQPQHF. Drawing the rest from reference TRBV28 and TRBJ1-5, the complete variable domain is DVKVTQSSRYLVKRTGEKVFLECVQDMDHENMFWYRQDPGLGLRLIYFSYDVKMKEKGDIPEGYSVSREKKERFSLILESASTNQTSMYLCASLMGGPNQPQHFGDGTRLSIL.

V is TRBV11-2 and J is TRBJ2-5; the match to TRBD2 covers 8 bases. Trimming at V came to 0 bases and at J to 3 bases, leaving 3 bases not matched to a gene. Germline V CDR1 and CDR2: SGHAT, FQNNGV. The CDR3 runs 15 residues. The CDR3 spells CASSLDGLAEETQYF. CDR3 bases: TGTGCCAGCAGCTTAGACGGACTAGCAGAAGAGACCCAGTACTTC.

The rearrangement joins TRBV19 to TRBJ2-1; D may be TRBD2 (7 bases). The CDR3 covers 16 residues. The V end lost 2 bases, the J end lost 4 bases, and 15 bases lay between the germline ends. CDR1 and CDR2 from the germline V gene are LNHDA and SQIVND (reference sequence). The CDR3 nucleotides are TGTGCCAGTAGTATAAAACGGGGGGCAGCTTACAATGAGCAGTTCTTC. As protein: CASSIKRGAAYNEQFF.

This rearrangement joins TRBV15 to TRBJ2-7; maybe TRBD1 (5 bases). This CDR3 comprises 15 residues. Germline V gives CDR1 LNHNV, CDR2 YYDKDF (reference sequence). V dropped 2 bases and J dropped 5 bases, with 16 bases sitting between them. The CDR3 DNA reads as TGTGCCACCAGCAGATTCGGACACCTCCAGAACGAGCAGTACTTC. This translates into CATSRFGHLQNEQYF.

CDR3 coding DNA: TGTGCCAGTAGTCAGGGGGCGTATCACAATGAGCAGTTCTTC. Protein sequence: CASSQGAYHNEQFF. The chain combines TRBV19 with TRBJ2-1; 8 nucleotides align to TRBD1. Trimming cost V 5 bases and J 5 bases; bases outside gene matches: 5. Looked up from germline, CDR1 is LNHDA and CDR2 is SQIVND (reference sequence). The CDR3 is made up of 14 amino acids.

This rearrangement joins TRBV15 to TRBJ1-4; the D is unclear. Trimming pared 5 bases from V and 4 bases from J, leaving 14 bases between. The CDR3 consists of 15 residues. Germline CDR1 and CDR2: LNHNV and YYDKDF (reference sequence). DNA of the CDR3: TGTGCCACCAGCCCAGGTTCTGAGAATAATGAAAAACTGTTTTTT. Translation: CATSPGSENNEKLFF.

V and J are TRBV9 and TRBJ2-5; 7 bases align to TRBD2. The J call may not be correct, given that the DNA end is closer to TRBJ2-7. Germline lookup yields CDR1 SGDLS and CDR2 YYNGEE. CDR3 length: 15 amino acids. CDR3 sequence (DNA): TGTGCCAGCAGCCCTCATCAGAAGCGGGAATACGAGCAGTACTTC. Residues: CASSPHQKREYEQYF.

The gene calls are TRBV2 and TRBJ1-4, with D unclear. Germline V lookup: CDR1 SNHLY, CDR2 FYNNEI. This CDR3 contains 13 residues. Trimming removed 7 bases from V and 8 bases from J, with 14 bases in between. CDR3 protein: CASKRAGVEKLFF. In DNA form, the CDR3 reads TGTGCCAGCAAAAGGGCCGGGGTAGAAAAACTGTTTTTT.

The chain couples TRBV5-1 to TRBJ1-1, with unresolved D. Per the germline V gene, CDR1 is SGHRS and CDR2 is YFSETQ. Trimming left V 4 bases short and J 4 bases short, with 14 bases between. This CDR3 comprises 14 residues. The CDR3 sequence: CASSLTPGATEAFF. CDR3 DNA sequence: TGCGCCAGCAGCCTAACCCCGGGAGCCACTGAAGCTTTCTTT.

This sequence joins TRBV11-2 and TRBJ2-1; no firm D call. Trimming took off 5 bases at V and 3 bases at J, with 8 bases between the two ends. CDR3 length equals 13 residues. Looked up from germline, CDR1 is SGHAT and CDR2 is FQNNGV. The CDR3 loop reads CASSLTSYNEQFF. CDR3 nucleotide sequence: TGTGCCAGCAGCCTGACAAGCTACAATGAGCAGTTCTTC.